A selection of T cell receptor beta chains follows, all from one sample in a study of blood T cell repertoires in COVID-19. Some clones are missing from TCRdb's copy, which holds only in-frame ones; the method was immunoSEQ multiplex PCR. The sample lists fewer than 500,000 clones; around 87% were seen once. Source material: PBMCs or T cells enriched from blood (not recorded which). Source of these receptors: a young man who had recovered from COVID-19. Each CDR3 is given with its conserved first and last residue. Fields, in order: V gene, J gene, D gene, clone size, CDR3 DNA, CDR3 protein. A D gene is named only where the DNA matches it firmly. Rows may omit the clone size; those that give it use once, few, many or a size class.

TRBV5-4,TRBJ2-7,TRBD1,NA,TGTGCCAGCAGCCCCGGGACAGTCTACGAGCAGTACTTC,CASSPGTVYEQYF
TRBV19,TRBJ1-5,TRBD1,NA,TGTGCCAGTCTCTCAGGGACAGGCACTAATCAGCCCCAGCATTTT,CASLSGTGTNQPQHF
TRBV19,TRBJ1-5,TRBD1,NA,TGTGCCAGTAGTATACGGAGAGACAGGGGGAATCAGCCCCAGCATTTT,CASSIRRDRGNQPQHF
TRBV6-2/TRBV6-3,TRBJ2-3,TRBD1,NA,TGTGCCAGCAGTTACTGGGGACAGGAGTCAGATACGCAGTATTTT,CASSYWGQESDTQYF
TRBV15,TRBJ2-3,TRBD1,NA,TGTGCCACCAGCAGAGACGGACAGGGCACAGATACGCAGTATTTT,CATSRDGQGTDTQYF
TRBV15,TRBJ2-3,NA,NA,TGTGCCACCAGCCCGGCGGGGGATACGCAGTATTTT,CATSPAGDTQYF
TRBV9,TRBJ2-2,NA,NA,TGTGCCAGCAGTAAGGAGCAGAACACCGGGGAGCTGTTTTTT,CASSKEQNTGELFF
TRBV10-2,TRBJ1-1,TRBD1,NA,TGCGCCAGCAATAAACTGACAGGGGATACTGAAGCTTTCTTT,CASNKLTGDTEAFF
TRBV6-5,TRBJ1-1,NA,once,TGTGCCAGCAGCCCCACCAGGTTCGGAACTGAAGCTTTCTTT,CASSPTRFGTEAFF
TRBV30,TRBJ2-7,NA,NA,TGTGCCTGGACCCCGGGTACCTACGAGCAGTACTTC,CAWTPGTYEQYF
TRBV7-3,TRBJ2-2,TRBD2,NA,TGTGCCAGCAGCTTATTCTCCGGGGGGGTCACCGGGGAGCTGTTTTTT,CASSLFSGGVTGELFF
TRBV12-3/TRBV12-4,TRBJ2-2,NA,NA,TGTGCCAGCAGTCTTCCTCGGGGGGAGCTGTTTTTT,CASSLPRGELFF
TRBV18,TRBJ1-2,TRBD1,NA,TGTGCCAGCTCACCGACACAGGGGCGACAAGGCTACACCTTC,CASSPTQGRQGYTF
TRBV15,TRBJ1-4,NA,NA,TGTGCCACCAGCCCGGGACTCCTTAATGAAAAACTGTTTTTT,CATSPGLLNEKLFF
TRBV2,TRBJ2-3,TRBD2,NA,TGTGCCAGCAGGCACCCGGGACTAGGCACAGATACGCAGTATTTT,CASRHPGLGTDTQYF
TRBV2,TRBJ1-2,NA,NA,TGTGCCAGCACCCTCGATGGACAGTATGGCTACACCTTC,CASTLDGQYGYTF
TRBV18,TRBJ1-2,NA,NA,TGTGCCAGCTCACCACCCATTGAGGGCTACACCTTC,CASSPPIEGYTF
TRBV5-5,TRBJ1-1,NA,NA,TGTGCCAGCAGCTTGGATGCAGGGCCGGTGAGAAACACTGAAGCTTTCTTT,CASSLDAGPVRNTEAFF
TRBV6-5,TRBJ1-5,NA,once,TGTGCCAGCAGTCCTTACAGGGCGGCTCAGCCCCAGCATTTT,CASSPYRAAQPQHF
TRBV2,TRBJ1-4,NA,NA,TGTGCCAGCAGCCCCATAGGGAGGGAAAAACTGTTTTTT,CASSPIGREKLFF
TRBV9,TRBJ2-5,TRBD1,NA,TGTGCCAGCAGCCTACAGGGGTGGGAGACCCAGTACTTC,CASSLQGWETQYF
TRBV5-6,TRBJ1-6,TRBD1,NA,TGTGCCAGCAGCTCGGGGGACAGGGGAGGTAATTCACCCCTCCACTTT,CASSSGDRGGNSPLHF
TRBV6-1,TRBJ1-2,TRBD1,NA,TGTGCCAGCAGTGCACCACCCCGGGACAGGGGCGACTATGGCTACACCTTC,CASSAPPRDRGDYGYTF
TRBV7-8,TRBJ2-2,TRBD1,few,TGTGCCAGCAGCTTACAGGGGGTGGACACCGGGGAGCTGTTTTTT,CASSLQGVDTGELFF
TRBV19,TRBJ1-5,TRBD1,NA,TGTGCCAGCTCGGACAGGGCCGATCAGCCCCAGCATTTT,CASSDRADQPQHF
TRBV18,TRBJ1-6,TRBD1,NA,TGTGCCAGCTCATCTCCCGACAGGGGTAATTCACCCCTCCACTTT,CASSSPDRGNSPLHF
TRBV6-5,TRBJ1-3,NA,many,TGTGCCAGCAAGACGCCTCGGGTGGACACCATATATTTT,CASKTPRVDTIYF
TRBV2,TRBJ1-6,NA,few,TGTGCCAGCAGGGTAACAGGATCACCCCTCCACTTT,CASRVTGSPLHF
TRBV2,TRBJ2-7,TRBD2,NA,TGTGCCAGCAGCTCCGGGACTAGGCCTAACGAGCAGTACTTC,CASSSGTRPNEQYF
TRBV5-1,TRBJ1-3,NA,NA,TGCGCCAGCAGCGCCCAAACCGCGAGCTCTGGAAACACCATATATTTT,CASSAQTASSGNTIYF
TRBV4-1,TRBJ2-1,NA,NA,TGCGCCAGCAGCCAAGAAGCTAGCAGCGGATACAATGAGCAGTTCTTC,CASSQEASSGYNEQFF
TRBV29-1,TRBJ1-6,TRBD1,NA,TGCAGCGTCCGAGGACAGGGGGAGGGGTCCCTCCACTTT,CSVRGQGEGSLHF
TRBV9,TRBJ1-4,NA,NA,TGTGCCAGCGCCCGTAGCGGGGTGTGGGATGAAAAACTGTTTTTT,CASARSGVWDEKLFF
TRBV5-1,TRBJ1-2,TRBD1,NA,TGCGCCAGCAGCTTTAACAGGGGAGGCTATGGCTACACCTTC,CASSFNRGGYGYTF
TRBV7-6,TRBJ1-3,TRBD1,once,TGTGCCAGCAGCCGGACAGGGGGCATCGCTGGAAACACCATATATTTT,CASSRTGGIAGNTIYF
TRBV10-3,TRBJ2-2,TRBD1,NA,TGTGCCATCAGGGGGGACAGCCTATTGACCGGGGAGCTGTTTTTT,CAIRGDSLLTGELFF
TRBV4-1,TRBJ1-2,TRBD1,NA,TGCGCCAGCAGCCAACCTGACAGGGGGCGGTATGGCTACACCTTC,CASSQPDRGRYGYTF
TRBV30,TRBJ1-5,TRBD1,once,TGTGCCTGGAGGGACAGGACATCCAATCAGCCCCAGCATTTT,CAWRDRTSNQPQHF
TRBV6-2/TRBV6-3,TRBJ2-7,NA,once,TGTGCCAGCAGTTACTCCTCACTAACCCCCTACGAGCAGTACTTC,CASSYSSLTPYEQYF
TRBV12-5,TRBJ1-1,TRBD1,NA,TGTGCTAGTGGTCTCTCCAGGGGGGCAGCTTTCTTT,CASGLSRGAAFF
TRBV19,TRBJ1-1,NA,NA,TGTGCCACCTGGGGCAGCACCATGATGAACACTGAAGCTTTCTTT,CATWGSTMMNTEAFF
TRBV5-4,TRBJ2-7,NA,NA,TGTGCCAGCAGCTTGGACAGCCTCTACGAGCAGTACTTC,CASSLDSLYEQYF
TRBV2,TRBJ1-1,NA,once,TGTGCCAGCAGTTTCTACAGGGACACTGAAGCTTTCTTT,CASSFYRDTEAFF
TRBV3-1/TRBV3-2,TRBJ1-1,NA,few,TGTGCCAGCAGCCAAGAACAGGGGAACACTGAAGCTTTCTTT,CASSQEQGNTEAFF
TRBV27,TRBJ1-5,TRBD1,NA,TGTGCCAGCAGTTCCCTTGGACAGGGGGGCAATCAGCCCCAGCATTTT,CASSSLGQGGNQPQHF